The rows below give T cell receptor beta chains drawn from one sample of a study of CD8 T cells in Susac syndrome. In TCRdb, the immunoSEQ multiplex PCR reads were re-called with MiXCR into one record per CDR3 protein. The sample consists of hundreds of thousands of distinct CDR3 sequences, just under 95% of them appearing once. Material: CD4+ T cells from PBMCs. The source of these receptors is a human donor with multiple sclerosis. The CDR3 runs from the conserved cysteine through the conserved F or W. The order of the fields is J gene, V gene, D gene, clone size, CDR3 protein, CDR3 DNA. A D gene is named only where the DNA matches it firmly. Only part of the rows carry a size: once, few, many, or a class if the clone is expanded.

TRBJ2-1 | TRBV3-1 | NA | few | CASSQGSYNEQFF | TGTGCCAGCTCCCAGGGGAGCTACAATGAGCAGTTCTTC
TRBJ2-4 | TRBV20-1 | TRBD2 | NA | CSARDRTSGRIAKNIQYF | TGCAGTGCTAGAGATCGAACTAGCGGGAGGATAGCCAAAAACATTCAGTACTTC
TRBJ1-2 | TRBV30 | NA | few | CAWSVPPSHYGYTF | TGTGCCTGGAGTGTCCCCCCAAGCCACTATGGCTACACCTTC
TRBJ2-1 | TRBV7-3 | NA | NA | CASSLTGPGSYNEQFF | TGTGCCAGCAGCTTAACGGGTCCCGGGTCCTACAATGAGCAGTTCTTC
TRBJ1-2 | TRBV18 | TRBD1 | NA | CASSLTEWTGGNTF | TGTGCCAGCTCACTCACCGAATGGACAGGGGGTAACACCTTC
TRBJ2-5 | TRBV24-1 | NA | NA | CATSGPGAKETQYF | TGTGCCACCAGTGGGCCAGGGGCTAAAGAGACCCAGTACTTC
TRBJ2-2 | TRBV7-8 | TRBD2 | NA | CASSSGLAGGQTGELFF | TGTGCCAGCAGCTCGGGACTAGCGGGGGGGCAAACCGGGGAGCTGTTTTTT
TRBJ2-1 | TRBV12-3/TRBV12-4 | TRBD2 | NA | CASSFPAGGSYNEQFF | TGTGCCAGCAGTTTTCCAGCGGGGGGATCCTACAATGAGCAGTTCTTC
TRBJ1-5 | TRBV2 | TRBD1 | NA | CASRGQGVSNQPQHF | TGTGCCAGCAGAGGACAGGGTGTTAGCAATCAGCCCCAGCATTTT
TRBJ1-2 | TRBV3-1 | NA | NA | CASSQAGGGYTF | TGTGCCAGCAGCCAAGCAGGAGGGGGCTACACCTTC
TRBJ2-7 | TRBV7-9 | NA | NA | CASSLRGGMGEQYF | TGTGCCAGCAGCTTACGTGGAGGGATGGGGGAGCAGTACTTC
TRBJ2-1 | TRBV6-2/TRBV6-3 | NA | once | CASSYSRGLRGNEQFF | TGTGCCAGCAGTTACTCTAGGGGCCTACGAGGCAATGAGCAGTTCTTC